The 10 T cell receptor beta chains below all came from one sample that was sequenced in a study of cytomegalovirus exposure and HLA in healthy donors. Amplification used 60 Vbeta primers and 13 Jbeta primers. Only in-frame clones appear in the TCRdb table, and some are missing; sequencing was by immunoSEQ multiplex PCR. The table has around 130,000 clones, roughly 80% seen once. Sequencing input: PBMCs. These receptors were collected from a woman between 18 and 29 years old in good health and CMV-seronegative.

This clone has a handful of counts. This CDR3 is CASAGTSGVDTQYF. CDR3 coding DNA: TGTGCCAGCGCCGGGACTAGCGGAGTAGATACGCAGTATTTT. V is TRBV6-1 and J is TRBJ2-3; TRBD2 matches at 11 bases. The CDR3 covers 14 residues. Looked up from germline, CDR1 is MNHNS and CDR2 is SASEGT. V was pared by 8 bases and J by 5 bases, with 6 bases of the junction left unmatched.

This clone was observed a few times. The V and J genes are TRBV19 and TRBJ2-1; 8 bases map to TRBD1. V lost 3 bases, J lost 2 bases, and 6 bases stayed unmatched. The CDR3 is 16 amino acids. In germline, CDR1 is LNHDA, CDR2 SQIVND (reference sequence). The CDR3 DNA sequence: TGTGCCAGTAGTATTGAGAGACAGGGGCCCTACAATGAGCAGTTCTTC. Translation: CASSIERQGPYNEQFF.

This chain links TRBV5-5 with TRBJ1-2; D gene ambiguous. With 2 bases removed from V and 0 bases from J, the gap between germline ends came to 11 bases. The CDR3 consists of 15 residues. Germline CDR1 and CDR2: SGHKS and YYEKEE (reference sequence). CDR3 sequence: CASSFGPDSNYGYTF. CDR3 bases: TGTGCCAGCAGCTTCGGGCCGGACTCTAACTATGGCTACACCTTC.

This chain links TRBV18 with TRBJ1-1, with D possibly being TRBD1 (5 bases). The germline CDR1 and CDR2 sequences are KGHSH and LQKENI. V shed 3 bases and J shed 1 base, with 9 bases lying between them. CDR3 length: 14 amino acids. This chain's CDR3 is CASSPNRKNTEAFF. The DNA of the CDR3 is TGTGCCAGCTCACCTAACAGGAAGAACACTGAAGCTTTCTTT.

This clone was counted a single time. The CDR3 nucleotides read TGTGCCAGTAGTATAACAGGAACACTTAACTATGGCTACACCTTC. Amino acid sequence: CASSITGTLNYGYTF. V and J are TRBV19 and TRBJ1-2, with D possibly matching TRBD1 (5 bases). The CDR3 totals 15 residues. Trimming shortened V by 2 bases and J by 1 base, and 11 bases separated the two germline ends. Germline V gives CDR1 LNHDA, CDR2 SQIVND (reference sequence).

The CDR3 bases are TGTGCCAGCAGGAGGGGGACAGGGTTCTACGAGCAGTACTTC. This translates into CASRRGTGFYEQYF. This chain connects TRBV6-5 to TRBJ2-7; 9 nucleotides agree with TRBD1. This CDR3 has 14 residues. The V gene's germline CDR1 is MNHEY and CDR2 SVGAGI. V was pared by 6 bases and J by 3 bases, with 6 bases of the junction left unmatched.

The J gene is TRBJ1-5, the V gene TRBV6-1, with TRBD1 identical over 7 bases. The trim removed 6 bases at V and 9 bases at J, leaving 2 bases unmatched. Germline loops: CDR1 MNHNS, CDR2 SASEGT. This CDR3 has 11 amino acids. CDR3 protein: CASSRDRPQHF. The CDR3 region has the DNA TGTGCCAGCAGCCGGGACAGGCCCCAGCATTTT.

Concerning this clone: Relative to the germline gene, one junction end is altered; a read error may explain this. The chain combines TRBV19 with TRBJ2-6; TRBD2 is a possible D gene (6 bases). CDR1 LNHDA and CDR2 SQIVND come from the germline V gene (reference sequence). This CDR3 spans 19 amino acids. CDR3: CASTAAGRRGRSGANGLTF. CDR3 in DNA: TGTGCCAGTACCGCCGCGGGGAGAAGAGGGCGCTCTGGGGCCAACGGCCTGACTTTC.

This clone was found a few times. The sample contains more than one DNA sequence encoding this CDR3. The chain joins TRBV5-1 to TRBJ1-4; TRBD1 matches 9 bases. V was clipped by 4 bases and J by 5 bases; unmatched bases: 3. The CDR3 sequence is 14 residues long. CDR1 and CDR2 (germline): SGHRS, YFSETQ. The CDR3 region has the DNA TGCGCCAGCAGCCTGGGACAGGGAAATGAAAAACTGTTTTTT. Translating gives CASSLGQGNEKLFF.

In DNA form, the CDR3 reads TGTGCCAGCTCCAGCCGGCGGGGGAAACAAGAGACCCAGTACTTC. Translating gives CASSSRRGKQETQYF. The chain uses TRBV18 and TRBJ2-5, with 7 bases that match TRBD2. With 6 bases clipped from V and 2 bases from J, the junction kept 9 bases outside the gene matches. CDR1 and CDR2 from the germline V gene are KGHSH and LQKENI. This CDR3 is 15 amino acids long.